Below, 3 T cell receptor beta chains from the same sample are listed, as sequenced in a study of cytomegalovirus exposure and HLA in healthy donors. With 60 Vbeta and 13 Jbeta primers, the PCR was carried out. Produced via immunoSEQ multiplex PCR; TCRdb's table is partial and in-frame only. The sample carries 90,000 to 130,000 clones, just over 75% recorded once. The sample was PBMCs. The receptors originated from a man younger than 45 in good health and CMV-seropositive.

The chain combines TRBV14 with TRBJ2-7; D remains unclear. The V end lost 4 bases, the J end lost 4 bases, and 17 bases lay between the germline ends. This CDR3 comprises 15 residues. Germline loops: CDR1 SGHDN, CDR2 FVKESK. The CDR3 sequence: CASSPLAHAVYEQYF. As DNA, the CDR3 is TGTGCCAGCAGCCCCTTGGCCCACGCCGTTTACGAGCAGTACTTC.

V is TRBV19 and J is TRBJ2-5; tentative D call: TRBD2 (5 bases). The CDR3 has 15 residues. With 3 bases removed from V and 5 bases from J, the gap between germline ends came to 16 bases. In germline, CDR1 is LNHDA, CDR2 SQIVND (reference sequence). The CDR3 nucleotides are TGTGCCAGTAGTATTGGCAGTCTATCGGGGGAGACCCAGTACTTC. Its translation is CASSIGSLSGETQYF. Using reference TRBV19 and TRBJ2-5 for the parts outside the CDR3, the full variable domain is DGGITQSPKYLFRKEGQNVTLSCEQNLNHDAMYWYRQDPGQGLRLIYYSQIVNDFQKGDIAEGYSVSREKKESFPLTVTSAQKNPTAFYLCASSIGSLSGETQYFGPGTRLLVL.

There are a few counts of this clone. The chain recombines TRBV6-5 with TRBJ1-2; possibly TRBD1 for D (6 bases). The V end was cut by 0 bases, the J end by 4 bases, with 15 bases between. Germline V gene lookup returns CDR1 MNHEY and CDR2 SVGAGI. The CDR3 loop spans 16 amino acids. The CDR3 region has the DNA TGTGCCAGCAGTTACTCTTCAGGGGACCAAGGCTATGGCTACACCTTC. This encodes CASSYSSGDQGYGYTF.